These T cell receptor beta chains were read from a single sample in a study of blood T cell repertoires in COVID-19. Produced via immunoSEQ multiplex PCR; TCRdb's table is partial and in-frame only. Of about 270,000 clones listed, more than 85% are singletons. Source material: PBMCs or T cells enriched from blood (not recorded which). The receptors stem from a man aged 35-49 years who had been exposed to COVID-19. Each CDR3 is given with its conserved first and last residue. A D gene is named only where the DNA matches it firmly. Only part of the rows carry a size: once, few, many, or a class if the clone is expanded.

d_call: .
j_call: TRBJ1-3
clone_size: .
v_call: TRBV28
cdr3_nt: TGTGCCAGCAGTTCCCCCCCCGGAGGGAAGGCTGGAAACACCATATATTTT
cdr3_aa: CASSSPPGGKAGNTIYF

d_call: TRBD1
j_call: TRBJ1-1
clone_size: .
v_call: TRBV12-5
cdr3_nt: TGTGCTGGGGACAGTATGAACACTGAAGCTTTCTTT
cdr3_aa: CAGDSMNTEAFF

d_call: TRBD1
j_call: TRBJ1-2
clone_size: .
v_call: TRBV7-8
cdr3_nt: TGTGCCAGCAGATCCGGGACAGGGAGGACCGGAAGTGGCTACACCTTC
cdr3_aa: CASRSGTGRTGSGYTF

d_call: TRBD1
j_call: TRBJ1-1
clone_size: .
v_call: TRBV5-4
cdr3_nt: TGTGCCAGCAGCTCGGGACAGTTGAACACTGAAGCTTTCTTT
cdr3_aa: CASSSGQLNTEAFF

d_call: .
j_call: TRBJ1-2
clone_size: .
v_call: TRBV5-6
cdr3_nt: TGTGCCAGCAGCTTGGACGCCGCGGGCTACACCTTC
cdr3_aa: CASSLDAAGYTF

d_call: .
j_call: TRBJ1-5
clone_size: .
v_call: TRBV19
cdr3_nt: TGTGCCAGTAGACGGGGTGGCAATCAGCCCCAGCATTTT
cdr3_aa: CASRRGGNQPQHF

d_call: TRBD1
j_call: TRBJ2-3
clone_size: once
v_call: TRBV3-1/TRBV3-2
cdr3_nt: TGTGCCAGCAGCCAAGAGGGCAGGGGGAAGGCAGATACGCAGTATTTT
cdr3_aa: CASSQEGRGKADTQYF

d_call: .
j_call: TRBJ1-6
clone_size: .
v_call: TRBV7-9
cdr3_nt: TGTGCCAGCAGCTTAGCGTCGGGGGTAGGCTCACCCCTCCACTTT
cdr3_aa: CASSLASGVGSPLHF

d_call: .
j_call: TRBJ1-5
clone_size: .
v_call: TRBV12-3/TRBV12-4
cdr3_nt: TGTGCCAGCAGTTTCGGGGATATAACGCCCCAGCATTTT
cdr3_aa: CASSFGDITPQHF

d_call: .
j_call: TRBJ2-1
clone_size: .
v_call: TRBV6-5
cdr3_nt: TGTGCCAGCAGTTACCAGGGGGGCTACAATGAGCAGTTCTTC
cdr3_aa: CASSYQGGYNEQFF

d_call: TRBD1
j_call: TRBJ2-1
clone_size: .
v_call: TRBV28
cdr3_nt: TGTGCCAGCGATGGGGACAGGCGGCCCTACAATGAGCAGTTCTTC
cdr3_aa: CASDGDRRPYNEQFF

d_call: .
j_call: TRBJ2-2
clone_size: once
v_call: TRBV9
cdr3_nt: TGTGCCAGCAGCGTAGGGCAGAACACCGGGGAGCTGTTTTTT
cdr3_aa: CASSVGQNTGELFF

d_call: .
j_call: TRBJ2-7
clone_size: .
v_call: TRBV5-5
cdr3_nt: TGTGCCAGCAGCTTGGATGAAAACCGGTCGTACTTC
cdr3_aa: CASSLDENRSYF

d_call: TRBD2
j_call: TRBJ2-3
clone_size: .
v_call: TRBV9
cdr3_nt: TGTGCCAGCAGCATCACTAGCGGCAGCACAGATACGCAGTATTTT
cdr3_aa: CASSITSGSTDTQYF

d_call: .
j_call: TRBJ1-1
clone_size: .
v_call: TRBV7-9
cdr3_nt: TGTGCCAGCAGCCGCCCGGGGTACGGGAACACTGAAGCTTTCTTT
cdr3_aa: CASSRPGYGNTEAFF

d_call: TRBD1
j_call: TRBJ1-1
clone_size: .
v_call: TRBV14
cdr3_nt: TGTGCCAGCAGCCAGGGACAGGCGAACACTGAAGCTTTCTTT
cdr3_aa: CASSQGQANTEAFF

d_call: TRBD2
j_call: TRBJ2-7
clone_size: .
v_call: TRBV25-1
cdr3_nt: TGTGCCAGCAGTGACCTCACTAGCGGTACAACCTCCGAGCAGTACTTC
cdr3_aa: CASSDLTSGTTSEQYF

d_call: TRBD2
j_call: TRBJ2-1
clone_size: once
v_call: TRBV18
cdr3_nt: TGTGCCAGCTCACCGACTAGCGGGAGTTGGTATGAGCAGTTCTTC
cdr3_aa: CASSPTSGSWYEQFF

d_call: TRBD2
j_call: TRBJ2-7
clone_size: .
v_call: TRBV5-5
cdr3_nt: TGTGCCAGCAGCTTGGGTTTCGGGACTAGCGGGACCTACGAGCAGTACTTC
cdr3_aa: CASSLGFGTSGTYEQYF

d_call: .
j_call: TRBJ2-1
clone_size: once
v_call: TRBV19
cdr3_nt: TGTGCCAGTAGTATCGGGGGACTCAAAACCGAGCAGTTCTTC
cdr3_aa: CASSIGGLKTEQFF

d_call: TRBD1
j_call: TRBJ1-1
clone_size: .
v_call: TRBV7-9
cdr3_nt: TGTGCCAGCAGCCTACAGGGGGTCGGCACTGAAGCTTTCTTT
cdr3_aa: CASSLQGVGTEAFF

d_call: TRBD1
j_call: TRBJ1-3
clone_size: once
v_call: TRBV10-3
cdr3_nt: TGTGCCATCAGTGAGCCGCCAGTTTCCCGGGACAGGGAGGGAAACACCATATATTTT
cdr3_aa: CAISEPPVSRDREGNTIYF

d_call: TRBD1
j_call: TRBJ2-3
clone_size: once
v_call: TRBV7-3
cdr3_nt: TGTGCCAGCAGCGCTACAGGGGGCGGTGCAGATACGCAGTATTTT
cdr3_aa: CASSATGGGADTQYF

d_call: TRBD2
j_call: TRBJ2-7
clone_size: .
v_call: TRBV28
cdr3_nt: TGTGCCAGCAGCACACGACTAGCCCGAACTGGATACGAGCAGTACTTC
cdr3_aa: CASSTRLARTGYEQYF

d_call: TRBD1
j_call: TRBJ2-3
clone_size: .
v_call: TRBV28
cdr3_nt: TGTGCCAGCAGTTTATCCCCCAAGGGCGAAGGGGACAGGAACACAGATACGCAGTATTTT
cdr3_aa: CASSLSPKGEGDRNTDTQYF

d_call: .
j_call: TRBJ2-7
clone_size: .
v_call: TRBV5-5
cdr3_nt: TGTGCCAGCAGCCCTGTTTTAGAACTTGACGAGCAGTACTTC
cdr3_aa: CASSPVLELDEQYF

d_call: TRBD1
j_call: TRBJ1-6
clone_size: .
v_call: TRBV27
cdr3_nt: TGTGCCAGCAGTGAGGTAGAGACTACAGGGGGCGGTTCACCCCTCCACTTT
cdr3_aa: CASSEVETTGGGSPLHF

d_call: .
j_call: TRBJ2-5
clone_size: .
v_call: TRBV27
cdr3_nt: TGTGCCAGCGGGGGTCGGTGGGGGGAGAAGGAGACCCAGTACTTC
cdr3_aa: CASGGRWGEKETQYF

d_call: .
j_call: TRBJ2-6
clone_size: .
v_call: TRBV5-1
cdr3_nt: TGCGCCAGCAGCTCGGACAGCTCTGGGGCCAACGTCCTGACTTTC
cdr3_aa: CASSSDSSGANVLTF

d_call: .
j_call: TRBJ2-7
clone_size: .
v_call: TRBV4-3
cdr3_nt: TGCGCCAGCAGCCAAGATCCCGGGGTGGGGTACGAGCAGTACTTC
cdr3_aa: CASSQDPGVGYEQYF

d_call: TRBD2
j_call: TRBJ2-3
clone_size: .
v_call: TRBV11-3
cdr3_nt: TGTGCCAGCAGCCTGACTAGCGGGAGTATCACAGATACGCAGTATTTT
cdr3_aa: CASSLTSGSITDTQYF

d_call: TRBD1
j_call: TRBJ2-7
clone_size: once
v_call: TRBV24-1
cdr3_nt: TGTGCCACCAGTGACGGGACAGTAAACTCCTACGAGCAGTACTTC
cdr3_aa: CATSDGTVNSYEQYF

d_call: .
j_call: TRBJ2-3
clone_size: .
v_call: TRBV6-2/TRBV6-3
cdr3_nt: TGTGCCAGCAGTTACGCGCTAGTACTAGATACGCAGTATTTT
cdr3_aa: CASSYALVLDTQYF

d_call: .
j_call: TRBJ2-5
clone_size: .
v_call: TRBV3-1/TRBV3-2
cdr3_nt: TGTGCCAGCAGCGCAAATACAGAGAGAGAGACCCAGTACTTC
cdr3_aa: CASSANTERETQYF

d_call: TRBD1
j_call: TRBJ2-7
clone_size: .
v_call: TRBV7-2
cdr3_nt: TGTGCCAGCAGCTCTACGACAGGGCCGGCCGAGCAGTACTTC
cdr3_aa: CASSSTTGPAEQYF

d_call: .
j_call: TRBJ2-7
clone_size: once
v_call: TRBV18
cdr3_nt: TGTGCCAGCTCACCCGGCAGGGTCGAGCAGTACTTC
cdr3_aa: CASSPGRVEQYF

d_call: TRBD1
j_call: TRBJ2-6
clone_size: .
v_call: TRBV6-1
cdr3_nt: TGTGCCAGCAGTGGGACAGGGGCTTTCTCTGGGGCCAACGTCCTGACTTTC
cdr3_aa: CASSGTGAFSGANVLTF

d_call: .
j_call: TRBJ1-5
clone_size: .
v_call: TRBV30
cdr3_nt: TGTGCCTGGAGCGGGTCCAGCAATCAGCCCCAGCATTTT
cdr3_aa: CAWSGSSNQPQHF

d_call: TRBD1
j_call: TRBJ1-1
clone_size: .
v_call: TRBV28
cdr3_nt: TGTGCCAGCAGTTCCGGACAGGGGCTCGCGAACACTGAAGCTTTCTTT
cdr3_aa: CASSSGQGLANTEAFF

d_call: .
j_call: TRBJ1-5
clone_size: once
v_call: TRBV2
cdr3_nt: TGTGCCAGCAGTGAAATAAGGCAAGGGGGGGGCAATCAGCCCCAGCATTTT
cdr3_aa: CASSEIRQGGGNQPQHF

d_call: TRBD2
j_call: TRBJ2-7
clone_size: .
v_call: TRBV27
cdr3_nt: TGTGCCAGCAGTCAGTCCACCGGGAGGCCAGGCGAGCAGTACTTC
cdr3_aa: CASSQSTGRPGEQYF

d_call: TRBD1
j_call: TRBJ1-2
clone_size: .
v_call: TRBV7-9
cdr3_nt: TGTGCCAGCAGCTTAGGGACAGGGGGCAATGGCTACACCTTC
cdr3_aa: CASSLGTGGNGYTF

d_call: TRBD1
j_call: TRBJ2-7
clone_size: .
v_call: TRBV27
cdr3_nt: TGTGCCAGCAGTTTTTCAGGGGGTGGTTACGAGCAGTACTTC
cdr3_aa: CASSFSGGGYEQYF

d_call: TRBD2
j_call: TRBJ2-1
clone_size: .
v_call: TRBV3-1/TRBV3-2
cdr3_nt: TGTGCCAGCAGCCAAGAGGGCGGGAGGCTTGAGCAGTTCTTC
cdr3_aa: CASSQEGGRLEQFF

d_call: TRBD1
j_call: TRBJ1-4
clone_size: .
v_call: TRBV24-1
cdr3_nt: TGTGCCACCAGTGAGTCCGGGACAGGGGTTGAAAAACTGTTTTTT
cdr3_aa: CATSESGTGVEKLFF

d_call: TRBD1
j_call: TRBJ1-1
clone_size: once
v_call: TRBV5-1
cdr3_nt: TGCGCCAGCAGGAGCGACAGGGGGCGGACTGAAGCTTTCTTT
cdr3_aa: CASRSDRGRTEAFF

d_call: .
j_call: TRBJ2-2
clone_size: .
v_call: TRBV3-1/TRBV3-2
cdr3_nt: TGTGCCAGCAGCCAAGGCAGAATCGGGACCGGGGAGCTGTTTTTT
cdr3_aa: CASSQGRIGTGELFF

d_call: .
j_call: TRBJ1-2
clone_size: .
v_call: TRBV6-5
cdr3_nt: TGTGCCAGCAGTCCCAGGGAGGCCTATGGCTACACCTTC
cdr3_aa: CASSPREAYGYTF

d_call: .
j_call: TRBJ2-7
clone_size: .
v_call: TRBV5-5
cdr3_nt: TGTGCCAGCAGCTTCAATCCCGAGCAGTACTTC
cdr3_aa: CASSFNPEQYF

d_call: .
j_call: TRBJ2-1
clone_size: .
v_call: TRBV21-1
cdr3_nt: TGTGCCAGCAGCGGCATTGACGGCTGGGCTTACAATGAGCAGTTCTTC
cdr3_aa: CASSGIDGWAYNEQFF

d_call: .
j_call: TRBJ1-2
clone_size: .
v_call: TRBV3-1/TRBV3-2
cdr3_nt: TGTGCCAGCAGCCAAGATCGGAGCTGGGGCGGTGGCTACACCTTC
cdr3_aa: CASSQDRSWGGGYTF

d_call: .
j_call: TRBJ2-5
clone_size: .
v_call: TRBV20-1
cdr3_nt: TGCAGTGCCATGACTCGGGAGACCCAGTACTTC
cdr3_aa: CSAMTRETQYF

d_call: TRBD2
j_call: TRBJ2-7
clone_size: .
v_call: TRBV6-2/TRBV6-3
cdr3_nt: TGTGCCAGCAGTTACCGCAGACTAGCGGGAGTGGAGCAGTACTTC
cdr3_aa: CASSYRRLAGVEQYF

d_call: .
j_call: TRBJ1-5
clone_size: .
v_call: TRBV15
cdr3_nt: TGTGCCACCAGCAGAAATGTGGGGGGGCAGCCCCAGCATTTT
cdr3_aa: CATSRNVGGQPQHF